This T cell receptor (beta chain) was found in a study of T cells expressing NK-cell markers. Germline CDR1 is SQVTM and CDR2 is ANQGSEA. The CDR3 is 13 amino acids. With UMIs, 5'RACE template switching was used to make TCR beta cDNA. With the 5' RACE reads reprocessed, TCRdb shows one record per CDR3 protein and no DNA. The sample table includes about 160,000 distinct CDR3 sequences. The sequence was collected from a woman aged 18-69 years in good health. This sequence joins TRBV29-1 and TRBJ2-7; TCRdb selects TRBD1, and the lack of DNA leaves this call unchecked. Material for sequencing was blood T cells: a sorted CD56 or NKG2C T cell subset, CD4+ or CD8+ T cells, or bulk PBMC T cells (not recorded which). The CDR3 sequence is CSVEAGDTYEQYF.